This T cell receptor (beta chain) emerged from a study of CD8+ T cells in alopecia areata. The authors extracted RNA and reverse transcribed it into cDNA as the sequencing template. Libraries were prepared by immunoSEQ multiplex PCR; TCRdb keeps only in-frame clonotypes and omits some of them. The sample carries around 100,000 clones, about 60% recorded once. The sequencing input was CD4+ T cells sorted from blood. The receptor's source is a human donor in good health.

CDR3 DNA: TGTGCCAGCAGCAACCGTCAGTGGGAGACCCAGTACTTC. It encodes CASSNRQWETQYF. This chain joins TRBV11-2 and TRBJ2-5; D gene unclear. Trimming cost V 5 bases and J 5 bases, with 12 bases left between them. The germline CDR1 and CDR2 sequences are SGHAT and FQNNGV. This CDR3 has 13 residues. The full variable domain, in which reference TRBV11-2 and TRBJ2-5 provide the parts outside the CDR3, is EAGVAQSPRYKIIEKRQSVAFWCNPISGHATLYWYQQILGQGPKLLIQFQNNGVVDDSQLPKDRFSAERLKGVDSTLKIQPAKLEDSAVYLCASSNRQWETQYFGPGTRLLVL.